Each of the 15 T cell receptor beta chains below was sequenced from the same sample in a study of graft-versus-host responses after intestinal transplantation. Clones were sequenced by immunoSEQ multiplex PCR, and TCRdb holds only the in-frame ones, with some missing. There are 30,000 to 45,000 clones in the sample; roughly four fifths occur only once, and roughly 3.6% lies in the top ten. Sample: PBMCs, taken about 38 months after transplant. The origin of the receptors is a human patient who received an intestinal transplant, so some T cells may come from the graft donor.

This rearrangement joins TRBV6-1 to TRBJ2-4, with 7 bases matching TRBD1. The CDR3 length is 12 residues. Germline values: CDR1 MNHNS, CDR2 SASEGT. V dropped 4 bases and J dropped 15; count of bases not matched to a gene: 9. CDR3: CASSVGATGRYF. CDR3 DNA sequence: TGTGCCAGCAGTGTCGGGGCGACAGGGAGGTACTTC.

V and J are TRBV7-9 and TRBJ2-3, with D hard to call. V shed 5 bases and J shed 4 bases, with 10 bases lying between them. The CDR3 sequence is 13 residues long. Germline loops: CDR1 SEHNR, CDR2 FQNEAQ (reference sequence). CDR3 nucleotide sequence: TGTGCCAGCAGCCGTAGGGCTGCAGATACGCAGTATTTT. It is translated as CASSRRAADTQYF.

V and J are TRBV19 and TRBJ2-7; TRBD2 agrees at 8 bases. Per the germline V gene, CDR1 is LNHDA and CDR2 is SQIVND (reference sequence). This CDR3 contains 15 residues. Trimming at V came to 4 bases and at J to 6 bases, leaving 11 bases not matched to a gene. In DNA, the CDR3 is TGTGCCAGTAGTACCCTAGGCGGGGGGTCCGGCGAGCAGTACTTC. This sequence encodes CASSTLGGGSGEQYF.

The rearrangement uses TRBV5-1 and TRBJ2-3; TRBD1 might be the D (6 bases). The V and J ends lost 4 bases and 1 base respectively, with 13 bases between them. Per germline, CDR1 SGHRS and CDR2 YFSETQ. The CDR3 totals 15 residues. CDR3 nucleotide sequence: TGCGCCAGCAGCATGGTTGACAGGCGCACAGATACGCAGTATTTT. Residues: CASSMVDRRTDTQYF.

The V call is TRBV30, the J call TRBJ1-2; no clear D gene. CDR3 size: 13 residues. CDR1 is GTSNPN, CDR2 SVGIG, per germline (reference sequence). Trimming shortened V by 3 bases and J by 0 bases, and 8 bases separated the two germline ends. CDR3 protein: CAWSSPANYGYTF. The CDR3 region has the DNA TGTGCCTGGAGCAGCCCAGCTAACTATGGCTACACCTTC.

This rearrangement joins TRBV5-6 to TRBJ1-2; D remains unclear. The V gene's germline CDR1 is SGHDT and CDR2 YYEEEE. Trimming shortened V by 0 bases and J by 1 base, and 7 bases separated the two germline ends. The CDR3 sequence is 14 residues long. The CDR3 region is CASSLAGGNYGYTF. CDR3 nucleotides: TGTGCCAGCAGCTTGGCGGGCGGTAACTATGGCTACACCTTC.

V gene TRBV2 combines with J gene TRBJ1-1, with a tentative D call TRBD1 (5 bases). This CDR3 comprises 14 residues. V lost 4 bases and J lost 0, with 9 bases in between. Germline V gene lookup returns CDR1 SNHLY and CDR2 FYNNEI. The chain's CDR3 is CASSVGRVNTEAFF. CDR3 nucleotide sequence: TGTGCCAGCAGTGTCGGCAGGGTGAACACTGAAGCTTTCTTT. The whole variable domain, filled in from reference TRBV2 and TRBJ1-1, reads EPEVTQTPSHQVTQMGQEVILRCVPISNHLYFYWYRQILGQKVEFLVSFYNNEISEKSEIFDDQFSVERPDGSNFTLKIRSTKLEDSAMYFCASSVGRVNTEAFFGQGTRLTVV.

The V gene is TRBV28, the J gene TRBJ2-1; the match to TRBD2 covers 8 bases. Germline CDR1 is MDHEN and CDR2 is SYDVKM. Trimming took 2 bases from V and 0 from J; bases not matched to a gene: 3. This CDR3 has 16 residues. The CDR3 DNA reads as TGTGCCAGCAGTTTAGGCGGGAGGAGCTCCTACAATGAGCAGTTCTTC. Translated, it gives CASSLGGRSSYNEQFF.

This clone was observed a few times. This chain links TRBV9 with TRBJ2-1, with 9 bases lining up with TRBD2. The CDR3 has 15 residues. Germline V gene data show CDR1 as SGDLS and CDR2 as YYNGEE. The trim removed 3 bases at V and 4 bases at J, leaving 5 bases unmatched. The CDR3 DNA follows: TGTGCCAGCAGCGAGCTAGCGGGACCTTACAATGAGCAGTTCTTC. Its protein is CASSELAGPYNEQFF. The complete variable domain, with remaining parts taken from reference TRBV9 and TRBJ2-1, reads DSGVTQTPKHLITATGQRVTLRCSPRSGDLSVYWYQQSLDQGLQFLIQYYNGEERAKGNILERFSAQQFPDLHSELNLSSLELGDSALYFCASSELAGPYNEQFFGPGTRLTVL.

This clone was counted a few times. The CDR3 coding sequence is TGTGCCACCCCCCCGGACAGGGGGACTACGGATGAGCAGTTCTTC. Translated, it gives CATPPDRGTTDEQFF. The chain recombines TRBV6-1 with TRBJ2-1; 10 nucleotides match TRBD1. J lost 8 bases, V lost 10 bases, and 14 bases had no gene match. Germline V gene sequence: CDR1 MNHNS, CDR2 SASEGT. CDR3 length: 15 amino acids.

The gene calls are TRBV30 and TRBJ1-2, with unresolved D. Trimming took off 0 bases at V and 5 bases at J, with 25 bases between the two ends. Germline lookup yields CDR1 GTSNPN and CDR2 SVGIG (reference sequence). The CDR3 spans 18 residues. The CDR3 coding sequence is TGTGCCTGGAGTGTATTTCCCCCTGGGCCTTCGCGCCGGTATGGCTACACCTTC. Translated, it gives CAWSVFPPGPSRRYGYTF.

The chain is built from TRBV5-1 and TRBJ2-5; D is undetermined. The CDR3 runs to 14 residues. The V end lost 4 bases, the J end lost 0 bases, and 10 bases lay between the germline ends. In germline, CDR1 is SGHRS, CDR2 YFSETQ. Written as DNA, the CDR3 is TGCGCCAGCAGCGACGGACGTTACCAAGAGACCCAGTACTTC. This gives the protein CASSDGRYQETQYF.

The chain recombines TRBV6-1 with TRBJ2-1; the D is unclear. Germline CDR1 reads MNHNS; CDR2 reads SASEGT. V lost 3 bases and J lost 8, with 17 bases in between. The CDR3 is 15 residues long. CDR3 nucleotides: TGTGCCAGCAGTGATGCTCGTTCCCCCGTCGATGAGCAGTTCTTC. Protein product: CASSDARSPVDEQFF.

The gene calls are TRBV6-1 and TRBJ1-6, with TRBD1 as a possible D gene (6 bases). V was clipped by 1 base and J by 6 bases, with 16 bases between them. Germline V gene sequence: CDR1 MNHNS, CDR2 SASEGT. This CDR3 comprises 17 residues. For the CDR3, the DNA is TGTGCCAGCAGTGAAGAAGGGGGGGCCTTTCGTAATTCACCCCTCCACTTT. Its translation is CASSEEGGAFRNSPLHF.

The V gene is TRBV21-1, the J gene TRBJ2-3; TRBD1, as called in the table, went unchecked against the DNA. TRBV21-1 is assigned pseudogene status. This CDR3 spans 15 amino acids. The CDR3 region has the DNA TGTGCCAGCAGCAAAGTTATTCAGAGCACAGATACGCAGTATTTT. It codes for CASSKVIQSTDTQYF.